This T cell receptor beta chain comes out of a study of blood T cell repertoires in COVID-19. Study at large: Samples of COVID-19 (acute and convalescent) were obtained from the United States, Italy and Spain. Sample material is recorded as cDNA or gDNA derived from T cells, B-cell-depleted T cells, or PBMCs.

The data were produced by immunoSEQ multiplex PCR, yet TCRdb's version contains in-frame clones alone and is incomplete. The sample has more than 400,000 clones, around 90% seen once; the top ten hold about 0.75%. The junction had 2 bases not matched to a gene; V was cut back by 4 bases and J by 3 bases. The CDR3 is made up of 14 amino acids. CDR1 is ENHRY, CDR2 SYGVKD, per germline. This clonotype originated in a woman aged 18-29 years who had recovered from COVID-19. Sequenced input: PBMCs or T cells enriched from blood (not recorded which). The chain employs TRBV10-3 and TRBJ2-2; the match to TRBD1 covers 7 bases. CDR3 amino acids: CAISVQGDTGELFF. CDR3 sequence (DNA): TGTGCCATCAGTGTGCAGGGGGACACCGGGGAGCTGTTTTTT.